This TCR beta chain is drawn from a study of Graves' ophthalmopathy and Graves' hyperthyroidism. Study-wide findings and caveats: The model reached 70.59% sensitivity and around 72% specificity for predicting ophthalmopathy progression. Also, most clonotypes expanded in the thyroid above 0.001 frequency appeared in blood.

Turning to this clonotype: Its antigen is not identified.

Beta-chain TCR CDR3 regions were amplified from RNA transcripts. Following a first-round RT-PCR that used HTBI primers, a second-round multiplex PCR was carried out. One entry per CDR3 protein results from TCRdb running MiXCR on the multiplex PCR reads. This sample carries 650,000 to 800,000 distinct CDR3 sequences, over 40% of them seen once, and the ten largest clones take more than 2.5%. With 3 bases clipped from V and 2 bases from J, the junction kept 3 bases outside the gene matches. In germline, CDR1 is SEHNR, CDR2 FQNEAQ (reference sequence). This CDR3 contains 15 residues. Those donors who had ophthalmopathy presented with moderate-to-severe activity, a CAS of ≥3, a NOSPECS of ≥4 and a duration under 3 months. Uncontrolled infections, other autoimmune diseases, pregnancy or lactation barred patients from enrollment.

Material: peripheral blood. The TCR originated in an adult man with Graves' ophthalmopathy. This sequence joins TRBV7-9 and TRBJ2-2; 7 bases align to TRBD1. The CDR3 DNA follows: TGTGCCAGCAGCTTTAACAGGGGCAACACCGGGGAGCTGTTTTTT. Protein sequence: CASSFNRGNTGELFF.